This TCR beta chain originates from a study of CD8+CD57+ T cells in acquired aplastic anemia (dated by TCRdb to 2017 to 2018). Some background on the complete study: Extracted DNA from sorted CD4+ and CD8+ cells averaged approximately 3.4 ug, ranging from roughly 0.2 to 30 ug. A CD8+CD57+ expansion meant a frequency higher than the mean frequency seen in healthy subjects.

This clonotype was picked up a small number of times. The clone's antigen remains unknown. No clone much larger than this one lies a single base away; base qualities are absent. Flow cytometry had shown CD8+CD57+ cell expansion in the patients selected for sequencing. Severe acquired aplastic anemia was diagnosed in all patients according to International Study of Aplastic Anemia and Agranulocytosis and Camitta criteria. At the time blood was sampled, none of the patients had received any therapy. The study deep-sequenced TCR repertoires of sorted CD4+ and CD8+ blood T cells from severe aplastic anemia patients and healthy subjects. Patients were enrolled in the USA under clinicaltrials.gov protocols 00001620, 01623167, 00001397, 00071045, 00081523 and 00961064. Ficoll-Paque density gradient centrifugation was used to isolate peripheral blood mononuclear cells. CD4+ and CD8+ T cells were sorted by FACS or magnetic beads before DNA extraction.

What the authors observed across the whole study: CD8+ Simpson's diversity did not differ significantly between patients and healthy controls (P=0.060). Although 25 to 30 CD8+ CDR3 sequences were shared by patients and controls, these sequences appeared highly expressed in patients and within the immunodominant clones of patients.

Genomic DNA served as template for TCR beta VDJ combination and CDR3 sequence profiling. An Illumina HiSeq 2000 was the platform used for TCR repertoire sequencing. Processing in the source paper ran as follows. TRBV/TRBJ rearrangement plots, CDR3 size and DJ length profiles, and Simpson's diversity index were used to assess repertoires. The most abundant DNA sequence in the deep sequencing data was defined as the immunodominant clone. CDR3 amino acid sequences were screened for sharing across subjects and were compared with published repertoires and the VDJdb database. The public reads were reanalyzed by TCRdb: fastp trimming at Q25, MiXCR alignment, in-frame beta chains only. Each entry is one CDR3 protein sequence, shown with its most common DNA and genes. The V and J calls here are based on TCRdb, not the publication. The sample table lists around 200,000 distinct CDR3 sequences, 65% of them with a count of one. Roughly 62% of the sample is in the top ten clones.

V was cut back by 0 bases and J by 4 bases, leaving a gap of 13 bases between them. The CDR3 goes from the cysteine to the phenylalanine over 15 residues. The retained sequence is limited to the CDR3, 45 bases, with the frame set at the first base. From a lookup of the germline V gene, CDR1 and CDR2 are SGHRS and YFSETQ. Here the chain combines TRBV5-1 and TRBJ1-1; the D gene is not confidently resolved. The sequence came from a human donor with aplastic anemia. The material sequenced was sorted CD4+, CD8+, or CD8+CD57+ T cells (not recorded which) from PBMCs. The CDR3 protein is CASSLARLGGTEAFF. The nucleotide sequence is given as TGCGCCAGCAGCTTGGCTCGATTAGGTGGCACTGAAGCTTTCTTT.